What follows are 14 T cell receptor beta chains derived from one specimen sequenced in a study of T cell responses to AZD1222 COVID-19 vaccine. The method was immunoSEQ multiplex PCR; TCRdb's version includes in-frame clones alone and lacks a portion of them. Among some 120,000 clones listed, around 83% were seen once. The material sequenced was peripheral blood, taken 28 days after the second AZD1222 dose. Receptors originate from an adult who received the AZD1222 COVID-19 vaccine.

CDR3 in DNA: TGTGCCAGCAGCCAGGCCGGGACAGGGGGCCTAAAGGGCTACACCTTC. Translating it yields CASSQAGTGGLKGYTF. The chain is built from TRBV3-1 (or the pseudogene TRBV3-2) and TRBJ1-2; 12 nucleotides line up with TRBD1. This CDR3 has 16 residues. V lost 3 bases, J lost 8 bases, and 10 bases stayed unmatched. Germline CDR1 reads LGHDT; CDR2 reads YNNKEL (reference sequence).

The rearrangement joins TRBV28 to TRBJ2-1; TRBD2 might be the D (6 bases). Trimming pared 11 bases from V and 4 bases from J, leaving 15 bases between. The germline V gene has CDR1 MDHEN and CDR2 SYDVKM. The CDR3 has 13 residues. In DNA form, the CDR3 reads TGTGCCTTTGCGGGGCGGGGATACAATGAGCAGTTCTTC. Translation gives CAFAGRGYNEQFF.

This chain links TRBV7-8 with TRBJ2-7, with D perhaps TRBD1 (5 bases). Germline assignment: CDR1 SGHVS and CDR2 FQNEAQ. CDR3 length: 16 amino acids. Trimming took off 5 bases at V and 3 bases at J, with 20 bases between the two ends. Here the CDR3 DNA reads TGTGCCAGCAGCGTACACGGAAATAAAGGGGTCTACGAGCAGTACTTC. Protein sequence: CASSVHGNKGVYEQYF.

This clone has just one count. The gene calls are TRBV5-5 and TRBJ2-7; unclear D gene. This CDR3 has 13 amino acids. Per germline, CDR1 SGHKS and CDR2 YYEKEE (reference sequence). The germline V and J ends were trimmed by 0 bases and 3 bases, with 7 bases remaining between them. CDR3 in DNA: TGTGCCAGCAGCTTGGGTTTAGTCTACGAGCAGTACTTC. Residues: CASSLGLVYEQYF.

This rearrangement joins TRBV5-4 to TRBJ1-4, with D unclear. V was clipped by 4 bases and J by 4 bases, with 14 bases between them. The CDR3 consists of 15 residues. Germline CDR1 is SGHNT and CDR2 is YYREEE (reference sequence). CDR3 loop: CASSLSVGNNEKLFF. The CDR3 DNA follows: TGTGCCAGCAGCCTGTCCGTAGGGAATAATGAAAAACTGTTTTTT.

V is TRBV3-1 (or the pseudogene TRBV3-2) and J is TRBJ1-2; D might be TRBD1 (5 bases). The CDR3 has 14 residues. CDR1 is LGHDT and CDR2 is YNNKEL in the germline V gene (reference sequence). Trimming left V 1 base short and J 6 bases short, with 12 bases between. The CDR3 DNA reads as TGTGCCAGCAGCCAAGGGACCAGGGCCAATGGCTACACCTTC. Its protein product is CASSQGTRANGYTF.

The chain couples TRBV29-1 to TRBJ1-4; unclear D gene. Germline lookup yields CDR1 SQVTM and CDR2 ANQGSEA. The CDR3 has 13 residues. Trimming removed 4 bases from V and 8 bases from J, with 14 bases in between. This chain's CDR3 is CSVARPGREKLFF. The CDR3 bases are TGCAGCGTTGCAAGGCCCGGAAGGGAAAAACTGTTTTTT.

J is TRBJ1-2 and V is TRBV5-1; possible D gene TRBD1, 5 bases. The germline V and J ends were trimmed by 0 bases and 9 bases, with 9 bases remaining between them. The CDR3 has 12 amino acids. The germline V gene encodes CDR1 SGHRS and CDR2 YFSETQ. This CDR3 reads CASSLDQGSYTF. CDR3 bases: TGCGCCAGCAGCTTGGATCAGGGCAGCTACACCTTC.

This clone has only one observation. The chain joins TRBV4-1 to TRBJ1-3; no definite D call. There are 15 residues in the CDR3. V was shortened by 4 bases and J by 0 bases, with 10 bases between the two germline ends. Germline CDR1 is MGHRA and CDR2 is YSYEKL. CDR3 DNA: TGCGCCAGCAGCCTGACGGACGTCTCTGGAAACACCATATATTTT. This encodes CASSLTDVSGNTIYF.

The chain carries TRBV27 and TRBJ2-7; D gene uncertain. Trimming left V 2 bases short and J 9 bases short, with 14 bases between. CDR1 MNHEY and CDR2 SMNVEV come from the germline V gene (reference sequence). The CDR3 spans 13 residues. CDR3 sequence reads: CASSLNPDRMQYF. CDR3 nucleotide sequence: TGTGCCAGCAGTTTAAACCCGGACCGCATGCAGTACTTC.

The genes are TRBV6-1 and TRBJ1-3; tentatively, D is TRBD1 (5 bases). The CDR3 totals 16 residues. V was shortened by 3 bases and J by 4 bases, with 16 bases between the two germline ends. Germline CDR1 reads MNHNS; CDR2 reads SASEGT. The CDR3 protein is CASSEGPGFMGNTIYF. CDR3 coding DNA: TGTGCCAGCAGTGAGGGACCGGGCTTCATGGGAAACACCATATATTTT.

The V gene is TRBV12-5, the J gene TRBJ1-1; 9 bases fit TRBD1. Germline assignment: CDR1 LGHNT and CDR2 FRNRAP. The length of the CDR3 is 16 residues. After removal of 5 bases from V and 4 bases from J, the junction contained 11 bases not matched to a gene. The CDR3 is CASGPRDREAGTEAFF. CDR3 DNA sequence: TGTGCTAGTGGTCCGCGGGACAGGGAGGCCGGCACTGAAGCTTTCTTT.

The J gene is TRBJ1-2, the V gene TRBV12-3 or TRBV12-4; 8 bases align to TRBD1. The CDR3 has 13 amino acids. V lost 2 bases to trimming and J lost 7 bases; unmatched junction nucleotides: 3. The CDR3 nucleotides are TGTGCCAGCAGTTTAAGGGACAGGAGTGGCTACACCTTC. Translation: CASSLRDRSGYTF.

This chain joins TRBV5-1 and TRBJ2-2, with D possibly matching TRBD1 (5 bases). Trimming removed 6 bases at V and 5 bases at J, with 8 bases between. Per germline, CDR1 SGHRS and CDR2 YFSETQ. The CDR3 has 12 amino acids. The CDR3 loop reads CASKQGTGELFF. The CDR3 DNA reads TGCGCCAGCAAGCAGGGAACCGGGGAGCTGTTTTTT.